The 10 T cell receptor beta chains below were found in one sample sequenced in a study of T cell responses to AZD1222 COVID-19 vaccine. Profiled with immunoSEQ multiplex PCR; TCRdb holds only in-frame clones, not every one. Altogether 45,000 to 60,000 clones are present, over 65% being singletons, with the ten largest covering over 6.5%. The sequenced sample was peripheral blood, obtained on day 0 of AZD1222 vaccination. These receptors were taken from an adult in good health.

The J gene is TRBJ1-1, the V gene TRBV6-5; 7 positions match TRBD1. The germline gives CDR1 MNHEY, CDR2 SVGAGI. CDR3 size: 15 residues. Unmatched junction bases numbered 6, after V lost 5 bases and J lost 0 bases. CDR3 DNA: TGTGCCAGCAGTAAAAACAGGGGCTTGAACACTGAAGCTTTCTTT. Translated, it gives CASSKNRGLNTEAFF.

The CDR3 DNA is TGCGCCAGCAGTAATAGGACAGGGAACACTGAAGCTTTCTTT. It codes for CASSNRTGNTEAFF. This sequence joins TRBV5-1 and TRBJ1-1; 7 positions agree with TRBD1. V lost 5 bases, J lost 1 base, and 5 bases stayed unmatched. The CDR3 has 14 amino acids. The germline V gene has CDR1 SGHRS and CDR2 YFSETQ.

The chain uses TRBV5-1 and TRBJ2-1, with no clear D. Germline V gene data show CDR1 as SGHRS and CDR2 as YFSETQ. CDR3 size: 16 residues. V shed 0 bases and J shed 0 bases, with 10 bases lying between them. Here the CDR3 DNA reads TGCGCCAGCAGCTTGGGACACCTGGGCTCCTACAATGAGCAGTTCTTC. Translated: CASSLGHLGSYNEQFF.

J is TRBJ2-6 and V is TRBV2, with TRBD1 matching over 7 bases. Per the germline V gene, CDR1 is SNHLY and CDR2 is FYNNEI. V lost 2 bases, J lost 2 bases, and 6 bases stayed unmatched. The CDR3 spans 17 residues. CDR3 protein: CASSETFTGAGANVLTF. The CDR3 bases are TGTGCCAGCAGTGAAACCTTCACAGGGGCTGGGGCCAACGTCCTGACTTTC. Based on the CDR3 plus reference TRBV2 and TRBJ2-6, the full variable domain is EPEVTQTPSHQVTQMGQEVILRCVPISNHLYFYWYRQILGQKVEFLVSFYNNEISEKSEIFDDQFSVERPDGSNFTLKIRSTKLEDSAMYFCASSETFTGAGANVLTFGAGSRLTVL.

V gene TRBV7-9 combines with J gene TRBJ2-1, with 7 bases aligning to TRBD1. From germline, CDR1 is SEHNR and CDR2 FQNEAQ (reference sequence). V dropped 7 bases and J dropped 6; count of bases not matched to a gene: 9. This CDR3 is built from 14 residues. The CDR3 nucleotides are TGTGCCAGCACCCTAGAGGGGGCAAGCAATGAGCAGTTCTTC. Amino acids: CASTLEGASNEQFF.

The CDR3 sequence is CASSLVQGAWETQYF. DNA for the CDR3: TGTGCCAGCAGCTTAGTCCAGGGGGCTTGGGAGACCCAGTACTTC. The chain recombines TRBV7-2 with TRBJ2-5; 8 nucleotides match TRBD1. Looked up from germline, CDR1 is SGHTA and CDR2 is FQGNSA. The CDR3 is made up of 15 amino acids. With 1 base clipped from V and 5 bases from J, the junction kept 6 bases outside the gene matches.

The gene calls are TRBV20-1 and TRBJ2-3; D is undetermined. V was pared by 3 bases and J by 0 bases, with 10 bases between. There are 14 residues in the CDR3. In germline, CDR1 is DFQATT, CDR2 SNEGSKA (reference sequence). The CDR3 protein is CSASRATSTDTQYF. CDR3 nucleotides: TGCAGTGCTAGTCGGGCGACTAGCACAGATACGCAGTATTTT.

This chain joins TRBV7-9 and TRBJ2-5; unclear D gene. CDR3 length: 11 amino acids. V was shortened by 5 bases and J by 2 bases, with 3 bases between the two germline ends. Germline V gives CDR1 SEHNR, CDR2 FQNEAQ (reference sequence). The CDR3 here is CASSRQETQYF. The CDR3 nucleotides are TGTGCCAGCAGCCGACAAGAGACCCAGTACTTC.

The rearrangement uses TRBV3-1 (or the pseudogene TRBV3-2) and TRBJ2-7, with D perhaps given as TRBD1 or TRBD2 (5 bases each). The CDR3 is made up of 13 amino acids. The V gene's germline CDR1 is LGHDT and CDR2 YNNKEL (reference sequence). Trimming cost V 3 bases and J 4 bases, with 10 bases left between them. Written as DNA, the CDR3 is TGTGCCAGCAGCCATCCCTGGGGGTACGAGCAGTACTTC. Translating gives CASSHPWGYEQYF.

The CDR3: CASSFAGGEETQYF. For the CDR3, the DNA is TGCGCCAGCAGCTTCGCGGGGGGAGAAGAGACCCAGTACTTC. This chain joins TRBV5-1 and TRBJ2-5, with TRBD2 identical over 8 bases. The CDR3 runs 14 residues. Germline trimming cut 2 bases from V and 3 bases from J; bases unmatched to any gene: 3. Germline V CDR1 and CDR2: SGHRS, YFSETQ. The full variable domain, in which reference TRBV5-1 and TRBJ2-5 provide the parts outside the CDR3, is KAGVTQTPRYLIKTRGQQVTLSCSPISGHRSVSWYQQTPGQGLQFLFEYFSETQRNKGNFPGRFSGRQFSNSRSEMNVSTLELGDSALYLCASSFAGGEETQYFGPGTRLLVL.